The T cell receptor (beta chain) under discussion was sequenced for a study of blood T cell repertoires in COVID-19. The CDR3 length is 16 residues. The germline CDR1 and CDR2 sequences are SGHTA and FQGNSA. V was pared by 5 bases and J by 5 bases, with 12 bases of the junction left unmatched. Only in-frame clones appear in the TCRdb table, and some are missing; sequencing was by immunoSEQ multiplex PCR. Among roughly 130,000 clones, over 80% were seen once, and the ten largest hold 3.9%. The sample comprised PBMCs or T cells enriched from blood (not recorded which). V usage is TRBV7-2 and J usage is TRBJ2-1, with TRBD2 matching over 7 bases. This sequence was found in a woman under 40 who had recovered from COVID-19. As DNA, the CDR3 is TGTGCCAGCAGCCGCCAGGTTAGCGGGCCAAACAATGAGCAGTTCTTC. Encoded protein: CASSRQVSGPNNEQFF.